A selection of T cell receptor beta chains follows, all from one sample in a study of blood T cells in healthy people across ages. In TCRdb, the 5' RACE reads were re-called with MiXCR into one record per CDR3 protein. The repertoire holds some 780,000 distinct CDR3 sequences, 56% seen once, with approximately 24% in the top ten. The sample was blood. The source of these receptors is a man in his forties in good health. Each CDR3 is given with its conserved first and last residue. A D gene is named only where the DNA matches it firmly. Size is stated for part of the rows, as once, few or many counts, or as a class when the clone is expanded.

j_call d_call clone_size v_call cdr3_nt cdr3_aa
TRBJ2-3 - once TRBV28 TGTGCCAGCAGTTCCCCGACAGGAGCCCGTAGCACAGATACGCAGTATTTT CASSSPTGARSTDTQYF
TRBJ2-5 TRBD2 - TRBV12-3/TRBV12-4 TGTGCCAGCACTGGGAGGGAAGAGACCCAGTACTTC CASTGREETQYF
TRBJ2-1 - - TRBV6-6 TGTGCCAGCAGCCGTCACCGGTACAGCTCCTACAATGAGCAGTTCTTC CASSRHRYSSYNEQFF
TRBJ2-7 - - TRBV24-1 TGTGCCACCAGTGACCCGACCCTTTCGGGGACCCAGTACTTT CATSDPTLSGTQYF
TRBJ2-7 TRBD1 - TRBV7-9 TGTGCCAGCCTTAGGACAGGGACGGGAGAGCAGTACTTC CASLRTGTGEQYF
TRBJ2-5 - - TRBV11-2 TGTGCCAGCAGCCCGAAGTCGGTTTGGGCTTTCCAAGAGACCCAGTACTTC CASSPKSVWAFQETQYF
TRBJ2-7 - - TRBV27 TGTGCCAGCAGCGATGGGACCAAATACGAGCAGTACTTC CASSDGTKYEQYF
TRBJ1-1 - few TRBV9 TGTGCCAGCAGTTTATACAGGAACACTGAAGCTTTCTTT CASSLYRNTEAFF
TRBJ1-1 - - TRBV2 TGTGCCAGCTTATTCAACACTGAAGCTTTCTTT CASLFNTEAFF
TRBJ2-5 - - TRBV5-1 TGCGCCAGCAGCCGGCGGGTCAACCAAGAGACCCAGTACTTC CASSRRVNQETQYF
TRBJ2-4 - few TRBV3-1 TGTGCCAGCAGCGTAAGATACACTGAGCAGTACTTC CASSVRYTEQYF
TRBJ2-3 TRBD2 - TRBV7-6 TGTGCCAGCAGCTCCGGACTAGCCGTATTTGGAAGGAAGACAGATACGCAGTATTTT CASSSGLAVFGRKTDTQYF
TRBJ2-1 - once TRBV20-1 TGCAGTGCAAGAGGGGATTCGGACGGGAGTATCTACAATGAGCAGTTCTTC CSARGDSDGSIYNEQFF